This T cell receptor beta chain was obtained from a study of cytomegalovirus exposure and HLA in healthy donors. Across the study: The roughly 110 validation repertoires were produced on the same platform as the 550 to 750 repertoires of the first cohort. This was reported in a later analysis.

Data came from immunoSEQ multiplex PCR; TCRdb stores just in-frame clones and leaves some out. This sample carries about 160,000 clones, approximately 90% of them seen once, and the ten largest clones take approximately 3.1%. Study-wide results and limits: Overall, roughly 160 TCR beta chains were annotated as cytomegalovirus-associated.

The V and J ends lost 6 bases and 0 bases respectively, with 12 bases between them. Germline CDR1 MNHEY, CDR2 SVGAGI. There are 15 residues in the CDR3. As to this clone: Its antigen remains unknown.

This chain connects TRBV6-5 to TRBJ1-3; D is undetermined. The source of this sequence is a man between 18 and 35 years old in good health and CMV-seronegative. The sequenced material came from PBMCs. CDR3 sequence (DNA): TGTGCCAGCAGCACAGCCCAGTCCTCTGGAAACACCATATATTTT. Its translation: CASSTAQSSGNTIYF.